The 11 T cell receptor beta chains listed next were all sequenced from one sample in a study of blood T cell repertoires in COVID-19. Clones were sequenced by immunoSEQ multiplex PCR, and TCRdb holds only the in-frame ones, with some missing. The data contain about 160,000 clones, 60% to 80% of them singletons. The sample consisted of peripheral blood. All receptors come from a man aged 65 to 79 with acute or convalescent COVID-19.

The chain joins TRBV7-2 to TRBJ2-1; TRBD2 aligns across 14 bases. CDR3 length equals 18 residues. V shed 5 bases, J shed 3 bases, and the junction held 9 bases outside the gene matches. Germline CDR1 reads SGHTA; CDR2 reads FQGNSA. The DNA of the CDR3 is TGTGCCAGCAGCCCGCCGGGACTAGCGGGAGAGAACTACAATGAGCAGTTCTTC. Translating it yields CASSPPGLAGENYNEQFF.

The rearrangement links TRBV28 to TRBJ2-2; 11 bases agree with TRBD2. J was trimmed by 1 base and V by 6 bases; bases with no gene match: 10. The CDR3 is 18 amino acids. Germline lookup yields CDR1 MDHEN and CDR2 SYDVKM. In DNA, the CDR3 is TGTGCCAGCAGATCCGGTAGACTAGCGGGATGGAACACCGGGGAGCTGTTTTTT. Translation: CASRSGRLAGWNTGELFF.

The chain recombines TRBV2 with TRBJ2-7; 9 nucleotides match TRBD1. The J segment lost 3 bases and the V segment lost 8 bases, leaving 5 bases of the junction unmatched. The CDR3 runs to 13 residues. Germline V CDR1 and CDR2: SNHLY, FYNNEI. Here the CDR3 reads CASALDRGYEQYF. CDR3 bases: TGTGCCAGCGCCCTGGACAGGGGCTACGAGCAGTACTTC.

V gene TRBV9 combines with J gene TRBJ1-2; no firm D call. Per germline, CDR1 SGDLS and CDR2 YYNGEE. Trimming left V 0 bases short and J 4 bases short, with 7 bases between. CDR3 size: 13 residues. CDR3 nucleotides: TGTGCCAGCAGCGTAGAAACAGCCTATGGCTACACCTTC. The encoded protein is CASSVETAYGYTF.

The V call is TRBV10-2, the J call TRBJ1-1; no firm D call. The V gene's germline CDR1 is WSHSY and CDR2 SAAADI. CDR3 size: 17 residues. V was cut by 2 bases and J by 11 bases, with 27 bases left in between. CDR3 nucleotide sequence: TGCGCCAGCAGTGAGAGGCCCGGGTCTAGAGGTCTCCCTGCGGCTTTCTTT. This translates into CASSERPGSRGLPAAFF.

This clone was observed many times. V and J are TRBV18 and TRBJ2-5; 11 bases align to TRBD1. This CDR3 comprises 17 residues. V dropped 1 base and J dropped 4; count of bases not matched to a gene: 8. Germline values: CDR1 KGHSH, CDR2 LQKENI. The CDR3 bases are TGTGCCAGCTCACCACTCCCACCGGGACAGGGGGGAGAGACCCAGTACTTC. Its translation: CASSPLPPGQGGETQYF.

The V gene is TRBV6-1, the J gene TRBJ2-3; possible D gene TRBD1, 6 bases. The V gene's germline CDR1 is MNHNS and CDR2 SASEGT. This CDR3 is 15 amino acids long. V dropped 2 bases and J dropped 0 bases, with 9 bases sitting between them. The CDR3, as DNA: TGTGCCAGCAGTGAAAATACAGGGAGCACAGATACGCAGTATTTT. It yields the protein CASSENTGSTDTQYF.

This clone was seen a single time. Additional DNA sequences in this sample encode the identical CDR3. This chain joins TRBV5-4 and TRBJ1-5; D may be TRBD1 (5 bases). V lost 4 bases and J 5 bases, leaving 16 bases between the germline ends. Looked up from germline, CDR1 is SGHNT and CDR2 is YYREEE (reference sequence). This CDR3 spans 15 amino acids. CDR3 sequence (DNA): TGTGCCAGCAGCCTATCCGGGACTGGGGATCAGCCCCAGCATTTT. Translating it yields CASSLSGTGDQPQHF.

The chain carries TRBV6-6 and TRBJ2-7; the match to TRBD2 covers 8 bases. This CDR3 comprises 17 residues. Germline V gene sequence: CDR1 MNHNY, CDR2 SVGAGI (reference sequence). V was pared by 5 bases and J by 2 bases, with 14 bases of the junction left unmatched. CDR3: CASSQLFGGAKTYEQYF. The DNA of the CDR3 is TGTGCCAGCAGTCAACTCTTCGGGGGGGCAAAAACCTACGAGCAGTACTTC.

The CDR3 DNA is TGTGCCAGCGAAAAGGGACTGCGCAATGAGCAGTTCTTC. This codes for CASEKGLRNEQFF. The chain couples TRBV2 to TRBJ2-1; a possible D gene is TRBD2 (6 bases). Germline assignment: CDR1 SNHLY and CDR2 FYNNEI. The ends were cut back, 8 bases at V and 6 bases at J, with 14 bases in the middle. The CDR3 length is 13 residues.

The CDR3 reads CASNRPQGNQPQHF. The CDR3 region has the DNA TGTGCCAGCAATCGGCCGCAGGGCAATCAGCCCCAGCATTTT. This chain joins TRBV28 and TRBJ1-5, with D hard to call. Germline lookup yields CDR1 MDHEN and CDR2 SYDVKM. CDR3 size: 14 residues. V shed 7 bases and J shed 2 bases, with 12 bases lying between them.